These T cell receptor beta chains were read from a single sample in a study of long-term antiretroviral therapy in people with HIV. Some clones are missing from TCRdb's copy, which holds only in-frame ones; the method was immunoSEQ multiplex PCR. Of about 20,000 clones in the sample, about 86% were seen once. Sample: unsorted PBMCs, taken 1.3 years after starting antiretroviral therapy. The receptor set was obtained from a man in his sixties with HIV. Each CDR3 is given with its conserved first and last residue. A D gene is named only where the DNA matches it firmly. A row's size may be missing; if present it is once, few, many or a size class.

abundance: NA; j_gene: TRBJ2-7; d_gene: NA; v_gene: TRBV25-1; CDR3aa: CASSDSYHRNRQYF; CDR3nt: TGTGCCAGCAGTGACTCCTACCACAGGAACCGGCAGTACTTC
abundance: NA; j_gene: TRBJ1-5; d_gene: TRBD1; v_gene: TRBV5-6; CDR3aa: CASSRTGVDQPQHF; CDR3nt: TGTGCCAGCAGCCGTACAGGGGTGGATCAGCCCCAGCATTTT
abundance: NA; j_gene: TRBJ2-3; d_gene: NA; v_gene: TRBV5-1; CDR3aa: CASSLLGTDTQYF; CDR3nt: TGCGCCAGCAGCTTGTTAGGCACAGATACGCAGTATTTT
abundance: NA; j_gene: TRBJ2-7; d_gene: NA; v_gene: TRBV5-5; CDR3aa: CASSLGPSSYEQYF; CDR3nt: TGTGCCAGCAGCTTAGGACCTTCCTCCTACGAGCAGTACTTC
abundance: NA; j_gene: TRBJ2-1; d_gene: NA; v_gene: TRBV5-1; CDR3aa: CASSFHQTSYNEQFF; CDR3nt: TGCGCCAGCAGCTTTCACCAAACCTCCTACAATGAGCAGTTCTTC
abundance: NA; j_gene: TRBJ2-3; d_gene: NA; v_gene: TRBV18; CDR3aa: CASSPPTDTQYF; CDR3nt: TGTGCCAGCTCACCACCGACAGATACGCAGTATTTT
abundance: NA; j_gene: TRBJ1-3; d_gene: NA; v_gene: TRBV10-1; CDR3aa: CASSESGARNTIYF; CDR3nt: TGCGCCAGCAGTGAGTCCGGAGCAAGAAACACCATATATTTT
abundance: NA; j_gene: TRBJ1-2; d_gene: TRBD1; v_gene: TRBV18; CDR3aa: CASSPETGGSYGYTF; CDR3nt: TGTGCCAGCTCACCTGAGACAGGGGGCAGCTATGGCTACACCTTC
abundance: NA; j_gene: TRBJ2-1; d_gene: TRBD2; v_gene: TRBV11-3; CDR3aa: CASRLGASGSHEQFF; CDR3nt: TGTGCCAGCAGACTGGGGGCTAGCGGGAGCCATGAGCAGTTCTTC
abundance: NA; j_gene: TRBJ2-7; d_gene: NA; v_gene: TRBV5-6; CDR3aa: CASSLPGAGHEQYF; CDR3nt: TGTGCCAGCAGCTTGCCCGGGGCCGGCCACGAGCAGTACTTC
abundance: NA; j_gene: TRBJ2-2; d_gene: TRBD1; v_gene: TRBV11-2; CDR3aa: CASSLLTGANVVTGELFF; CDR3nt: TGTGCCAGCAGCCTACTGACAGGGGCGAATGTTGTGACCGGGGAGCTGTTTTTT
abundance: once; j_gene: TRBJ2-2; d_gene: NA; v_gene: TRBV5-1; CDR3aa: CASSVMGPNTGELFF; CDR3nt: TGCGCCAGCTCGGTGATGGGGCCGAACACCGGGGAGCTGTTTTTT
abundance: NA; j_gene: TRBJ1-5; d_gene: NA; v_gene: TRBV5-1; CDR3aa: CASSLGSGGGNQPQHF; CDR3nt: TGCGCCAGCAGCTTGGGGTCCGGGGGCGGCAATCAGCCCCAGCATTTT
abundance: NA; j_gene: TRBJ1-5; d_gene: NA; v_gene: TRBV28; CDR3aa: CASSLSSRAYSNQPQHF; CDR3nt: TGTGCCAGCAGTTTATCCAGCAGGGCATATAGCAATCAGCCCCAGCATTTT
abundance: NA; j_gene: TRBJ2-2; d_gene: NA; v_gene: TRBV10-1; CDR3aa: CASSDLAGELFF; CDR3nt: TGCGCCAGCAGTGACTTGGCCGGGGAGCTGTTTTTT
abundance: NA; j_gene: TRBJ1-4; d_gene: NA; v_gene: TRBV15; CDR3aa: CATSRLKEKLFF; CDR3nt: TGTGCCACCAGCAGGCTCAAAGAAAAACTGTTTTTT
abundance: NA; j_gene: TRBJ2-1; d_gene: NA; v_gene: TRBV10-1; CDR3aa: CASSRGRYNEQFF; CDR3nt: TGCGCCAGCAGTAGAGGACGGTACAATGAGCAGTTCTTC
abundance: NA; j_gene: TRBJ2-2; d_gene: TRBD1; v_gene: TRBV19; CDR3aa: CASSSDRVKVTGELFF; CDR3nt: TGTGCCAGTAGTAGTGACAGGGTAAAGGTCACCGGGGAGCTGTTTTTT
abundance: NA; j_gene: TRBJ1-1; d_gene: NA; v_gene: TRBV11-2; CDR3aa: CASSLDRGGGMNTEAFF; CDR3nt: TGTGCCAGCAGCTTAGATCGCGGGGGAGGGATGAACACTGAAGCTTTCTTT
abundance: NA; j_gene: TRBJ2-5; d_gene: NA; v_gene: TRBV9; CDR3aa: CASSGRYTETQYF; CDR3nt: TGTGCCAGCAGCGGGCGGTACACAGAGACCCAGTACTTC
abundance: NA; j_gene: TRBJ1-5; d_gene: NA; v_gene: TRBV10-3; CDR3aa: CAISESGQLSNQPQHF; CDR3nt: TGTGCCATCAGTGAGTCTGGACAGCTAAGCAATCAGCCCCAGCATTTT
abundance: NA; j_gene: TRBJ2-2; d_gene: NA; v_gene: TRBV27; CDR3aa: CASSPIPRSVTGELFF; CDR3nt: TGTGCCAGCAGTCCCATTCCCCGGTCGGTCACCGGGGAGCTGTTTTTT
abundance: NA; j_gene: TRBJ2-7; d_gene: NA; v_gene: TRBV25-1; CDR3aa: CASREVSSYEQYF; CDR3nt: TGTGCCAGCAGGGAGGTGTCCTCCTACGAGCAGTACTTC